This T cell receptor beta chain was captured in a study of CD8+CD57+ T cells in acquired aplastic anemia. Patients chosen for sequencing had shown CD8+CD57+ cell expansion by flow cytometry. The patients, all of them, had severe acquired aplastic anemia. Untreated patients provided the blood samples, with no therapy given before sampling. Study-level points and caveats: In common between the patients and the controls were twenty-nine CD8+ CDR3 sequences. The authors found lower diversity in patient CD8+CD57+ cells than in total CD4+ and CD8+ pools. Simpson's diversity of CD8+ cells was not significantly different in patients compared with controls.

According to the study, genomic DNA was the template for TCR beta VDJ and CDR3 profiling. TCRdb reanalysed the reads using MiXCR and keeps one entry per CDR3 protein. The sample has 17,000 or so distinct CDR3 sequences; over 35% are singletons. The CDR3 is 15 amino acids. Germline-derived CDR1 and CDR2 are LNHNV and YYDKDF (reference sequence). Trimming took 3 bases from V and 2 from J, leaving 12 bases between them. There are a few counts of this clonotype. Its specificity is unknown. The specimen sequenced was CD8+CD57+ T cells sorted from PBMCs. Subset denoted: bead-enriched CD8+CD57+ effector memory T cells from SAA patients. V is TRBV15 and J is TRBJ2-3, with TRBD2 as a possible D gene (5 bases). The origin of this receptor is a human donor with aplastic anemia. CDR3 in DNA: TGTGCCACCAGCAGCTCCCGCGGGTCCACAGATACGCAGTATTTT. Translating gives CATSSSRGSTDTQYF.